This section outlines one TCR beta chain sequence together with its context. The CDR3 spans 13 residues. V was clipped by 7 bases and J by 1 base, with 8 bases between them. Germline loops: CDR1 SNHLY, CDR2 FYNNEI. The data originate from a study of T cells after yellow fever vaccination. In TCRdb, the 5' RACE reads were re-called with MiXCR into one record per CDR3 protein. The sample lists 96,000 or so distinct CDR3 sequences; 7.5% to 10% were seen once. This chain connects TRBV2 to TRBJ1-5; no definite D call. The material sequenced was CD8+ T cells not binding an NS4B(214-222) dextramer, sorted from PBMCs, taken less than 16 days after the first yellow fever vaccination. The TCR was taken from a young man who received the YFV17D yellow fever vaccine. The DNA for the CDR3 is TGTGCCAGCACATGGATAAGCAATCAGCCCCAGCATTTT. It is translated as CASTWISNQPQHF.